The 26 T cell receptor beta chains below all came from one sample that was sequenced in a study of blood T cell repertoires in COVID-19 (dated by TCRdb to 2018 to 2021). Library generation was performed with the immunoSEQ multiplex PCR assay. The clones in this table, taken by TCRdb from immuneACCESS, are in-frame only. Not every clone is retained; where verified, under half of the shortfall comes from an unresolved V gene, and the cause of the rest is unknown. This sample gives tens of thousands of clones in total; approximately 91% of them show up just once. In total, the top ten clones hold approximately 20% of the sample. Source material: peripheral blood. These receptors all come from a man between 65 and 79 years old with acute or convalescent COVID-19.

The V gene is TRBV28, the J gene TRBJ1-5; no clear D. This CDR3 is 12 amino acids long. The V end was cut by 1 base, the J end by 5 bases, with 3 bases between. Germline CDR1 reads MDHEN; CDR2 reads SYDVKM. CDR3 amino acids: CASSLFYQPQHF. In DNA, the CDR3 is TGTGCCAGCAGTTTATTCTATCAGCCCCAGCATTTT.

The gene calls are TRBV6-5 and TRBJ2-7; D is ambiguous. The CDR3 is 13 residues long. Deletions cut 8 bases from V and 0 bases from J, with 11 bases between. Germline-derived CDR1 and CDR2 are MNHEY and SVGAGI. The CDR3 spells CASLLDGSYEQYF. The CDR3 region has the DNA TGTGCCAGCCTCCTAGACGGCTCCTACGAGCAGTACTTC.

The V call is TRBV7-2, the J call TRBJ1-1, with a tentative D call TRBD1 (5 bases). Germline V lookup: CDR1 SGHTA, CDR2 FQGNSA. The CDR3 runs 14 residues. The germline V and J ends were trimmed by 5 bases and 4 bases, with 14 bases remaining between them. CDR3 region: CASSLNQGGTEAFF. The CDR3 nucleotides are TGTGCCAGCAGCCTAAACCAGGGTGGCACTGAAGCTTTCTTT.

The sample holds one count of this clone. J is TRBJ1-5 and V is TRBV10-3; 9 bases align to TRBD1. V trimming: 2 bases; J trimming: 9 bases; junction bases outside the gene matches: 8. CDR1 and CDR2 (germline): ENHRY, SYGVKD. This CDR3 contains 15 residues. The CDR3 loop is CAISETDRGVRPQHF. As DNA, the CDR3 is TGTGCCATCAGTGAGACGGACAGGGGCGTCCGGCCCCAGCATTTT.

The chain carries TRBV6-5 and TRBJ2-1, with TRBD2 as a possible D gene (5 bases). The CDR3 runs 16 residues. Trimming left V 0 bases short and J 7 bases short, with 16 bases between. Germline V CDR1 and CDR2: MNHEY, SVGAGI. CDR3 DNA: TGTGCCAGCAGTTACTCCGAGATCTCTCCGGGGAATGAGCAGTTCTTC. Protein sequence: CASSYSEISPGNEQFF.

The chain has TRBV10-2 and TRBJ2-1, with 12 nucleotides matching TRBD2. This CDR3 has 15 residues. CDR1 WSHSY and CDR2 SAAADI come from the germline V gene. V trimming: 2 bases; J trimming: 8 bases; junction bases outside the gene matches: 4. The CDR3 here is CASSETSGRRDEQFF. The CDR3 DNA is TGCGCCAGCAGTGAGACTAGCGGGAGGAGGGATGAGCAGTTCTTC.

V is TRBV11-2 and J is TRBJ2-4, with D possibly matching TRBD1 (6 bases). CDR3 size: 15 residues. Trimming pared 4 bases from V and 5 bases from J, leaving 15 bases between. CDR1 is SGHAT, CDR2 FQNNGV, per germline. The CDR3 protein is CASSSRTDLQNIQYF. The CDR3 DNA reads as TGTGCCAGCAGCTCCCGGACAGATTTACAAAACATTCAGTACTTC.

The chain carries TRBV5-6 and TRBJ1-4, with a possible D match to TRBD1 (6 bases). V was pared by 2 bases and J by 7 bases, with 21 bases between. This CDR3 is built from 17 residues. In germline, CDR1 is SGHDT, CDR2 YYEEEE. The CDR3 nucleotides are TGTGCCAGCAGCTTCGGCCCTACACAGGGTTTTCCTGAAAAACTGTTTTTT. Its protein is CASSFGPTQGFPEKLFF.

The chain is built from TRBV6-5 and TRBJ1-1; D is unclear. The CDR3 covers 11 residues. CDR1 MNHEY and CDR2 SVGAGI come from the germline V gene. V lost 10 bases, J lost 1 base, and 7 bases lay in between. In DNA form, the CDR3 reads TGTGCCACCGGGAGGAACACTGAAGCTTTCTTT. Translating it yields CATGRNTEAFF.

The V call is TRBV4-1, the J call TRBJ1-2; unclear D gene. V was cut by 1 base and J by 2 bases, with 14 bases left in between. CDR1 is MGHRA, CDR2 YSYEKL, per germline. The CDR3 extends over 16 amino acids. As DNA, the CDR3 is TGCGCCAGCAGCCAAGTAATCGGGGATACAAACTATGGCTACACCTTC. Translated, it gives CASSQVIGDTNYGYTF.

This clone has a single count. V and J are TRBV4-1 and TRBJ1-5; D remains ambiguous. CDR3 length: 15 amino acids. V was pared by 1 base and J by 3 bases, with 10 bases between. Germline V lookup: CDR1 MGHRA, CDR2 YSYEKL. As DNA, the CDR3 is TGCGCCAGCAGCCAAGGGACGGGAAACAATCAGCCCCAGCATTTT. This codes for CASSQGTGNNQPQHF.

The rearrangement joins TRBV4-1 to TRBJ2-3; 11 bases map to TRBD2. The CDR3 loop spans 18 amino acids. Trimming took 1 base from V and 5 from J; bases not matched to a gene: 11. In germline, CDR1 is MGHRA, CDR2 YSYEKL. The CDR3: CASSQGGTSGSLIDTQYF. In DNA form, the CDR3 reads TGCGCCAGCAGCCAAGGGGGGACTAGCGGATCTTTGATAGATACGCAGTATTTT.

This clone appeared a single time. The V call is TRBV11-1, the J call TRBJ1-1; D not certain. Trimming took 1 base from V and 5 from J, leaving 8 bases between them. From germline, CDR1 is SGHAT and CDR2 FQDESV (reference sequence). The CDR3 contains 13 residues. CDR3 sequence: CASSLGPGTEAFF. Written as DNA, the CDR3 is TGTGCCAGCAGCTTAGGCCCGGGGACTGAAGCTTTCTTT.

This chain connects TRBV5-1 to TRBJ2-2, with D hard to call. The CDR3 is 15 amino acids. V was clipped by 0 bases and J by 5 bases, with 11 bases between them. Germline V CDR1 and CDR2: SGHRS, YFSETQ. CDR3 bases: TGCGCCAGCAGCTTGGGGGTATACGGGACCGGGGAGCTGTTTTTT. It translates to CASSLGVYGTGELFF. Together with reference TRBV5-1 and TRBJ2-2, the CDR3 gives the full variable domain: KAGVTQTPRYLIKTRGQQVTLSCSPISGHRSVSWYQQTPGQGLQFLFEYFSETQRNKGNFPGRFSGRQFSNSRSEMNVSTLELGDSALYLCASSLGVYGTGELFFGEGSRLTVL.

The chain joins TRBV3-1 (or the pseudogene TRBV3-2) to TRBJ2-6; 8 nucleotides agree with TRBD1. The J segment lost 4 bases and the V segment lost 5 bases, leaving 4 bases of the junction unmatched. The CDR3 sequence is 15 residues long. The germline V gene encodes CDR1 LGHDT and CDR2 YNNKEL (reference sequence). The CDR3 DNA reads TGTGCCAGCAGCGCGGACAGGGCGGGGGCCAACGTCCTGACTTTC. Translating it yields CASSADRAGANVLTF.

This clone occurred once. The chain has TRBV7-8 and TRBJ2-7; TRBD1 is a possible D gene (5 bases). In germline, CDR1 is SGHVS, CDR2 FQNEAQ. With 2 bases removed from V and 6 bases from J, the gap between germline ends came to 17 bases. The CDR3 runs to 15 residues. CDR3 nucleotides: TGTGCCAGCAGCTTAAGACAGACCTCGGGTGGCGAGCAGTACTTC. The encoded protein is CASSLRQTSGGEQYF.

The rearrangement joins TRBV5-5 to TRBJ1-2; D gene uncertain. Per germline, CDR1 SGHKS and CDR2 YYEKEE (reference sequence). This CDR3 spans 13 amino acids. The V end was cut by 4 bases, the J end by 1 base, with 8 bases between. The CDR3: CASSPRGNYGYTF. CDR3 DNA: TGTGCCAGCAGCCCCCGGGGTAACTATGGCTACACCTTC.

The genes are TRBV5-1 and TRBJ2-3; TRBD2 matches 9 bases. This CDR3 comprises 14 residues. From germline, CDR1 is SGHRS and CDR2 YFSETQ. The trim removed 4 bases at V and 5 bases at J, leaving 5 bases unmatched. The CDR3 spells CASSGGLAGDTQYF. The CDR3 region has the DNA TGCGCCAGCAGCGGGGGACTAGCAGGAGATACGCAGTATTTT.

This clone was counted a few times. V gene TRBV29-1 combines with J gene TRBJ1-4, with 9 bases that match TRBD1. The CDR3 totals 14 residues. V lost 5 bases to trimming and J lost 7 bases; unmatched junction nucleotides: 8. Germline lookup yields CDR1 SQVTM and CDR2 ANQGSEA. CDR3: CSVPSTGGGEKLFF. In DNA form, the CDR3 reads TGCAGCGTTCCCTCGACAGGGGGTGGTGAAAAACTGTTTTTT.

The chain combines TRBV7-3 with TRBJ1-1, with 8 nucleotides matching TRBD1. Germline assignment: CDR1 SGHTA and CDR2 FQGTGA. Trimming at V came to 5 bases and at J to 7 bases, leaving 3 bases not matched to a gene. The CDR3 has 12 amino acids. The CDR3 sequence: CASSLGQGEAFF. In DNA, the CDR3 is TGTGCCAGCAGCCTAGGACAGGGTGAAGCTTTCTTT.

The sample holds one count of this clone. The V gene is TRBV9, the J gene TRBJ1-2, with D maybe TRBD1 (6 bases). The germline CDR1 and CDR2 sequences are SGDLS and YYNGEE. Deletions cut 4 bases from V and 2 bases from J, with 21 bases between. CDR3 size: 17 residues. The chain's CDR3 is CASSPGAEYFGNYGYTF. The CDR3 DNA is TGTGCCAGCAGCCCAGGGGCAGAATACTTCGGAAACTATGGCTACACCTTC.

The V gene is TRBV19, the J gene TRBJ2-1; 7 bases map to TRBD2. The germline CDR1 and CDR2 sequences are LNHDA and SQIVND (reference sequence). The CDR3 has 14 amino acids. V was pared by 8 bases and J by 3 bases, with 7 bases of the junction left unmatched. In DNA form, the CDR3 reads TGTGCCAGTCGCACCTTAGCGGGCTACAATGAGCAGTTCTTC. Its translation is CASRTLAGYNEQFF.

This rearrangement joins TRBV6-5 to TRBJ2-7; perhaps TRBD2 as D (7 bases). The CDR3 sequence is 13 residues long. Deletions cut 6 bases from V and 6 bases from J, with 15 bases between. Germline assignment: CDR1 MNHEY and CDR2 SVGAGI. The CDR3: CASSGGPMGEQYF. Written as DNA, the CDR3 is TGTGCCAGCAGCGGGGGGCCCATGGGCGAGCAGTACTTC.

CDR3: CASSSTGGKIETQYF. CDR3 DNA sequence: TGTGCCAGCAGTTCGACAGGGGGGAAGATAGAGACCCAGTACTTC. The chain combines TRBV27 with TRBJ2-5, with 9 bases fitting TRBD1. The ends lost 4 bases at V and 4 bases at J; junction bases unmatched: 7. CDR3 length: 15 amino acids. Germline lookup yields CDR1 MNHEY and CDR2 SMNVEV (reference sequence).

The rearrangement joins TRBV12-5 to TRBJ1-3; 10 nucleotides align to TRBD1. Looked up from germline, CDR1 is LGHNT and CDR2 is FRNRAP. This CDR3 has 16 residues. Trimming took 4 bases from V and 0 from J; bases not matched to a gene: 3. The CDR3 protein is CASGWTGGVSGNTIYF. The CDR3 DNA reads TGTGCTAGTGGTTGGACAGGGGGGGTCTCTGGAAACACCATATATTTT. The whole variable domain, filled in from reference TRBV12-5 and TRBJ1-3, reads DARVTQTPRHKVTEMGQEVTMRCQPILGHNTVFWYRQTMMQGLELLAYFRNRAPLDDSGMPKDRFSAEMPDATLATLKIQPSEPRDSAVYFCASGWTGGVSGNTIYFGEGSWLTVV.

DNA for the CDR3: TGTGCCAGTAAGAAGTCGACAAGATATGCAACTAATGAAAAACTGTTTTTT. Protein: CASKKSTRYATNEKLFF. The chain employs TRBV19 and TRBJ1-4, with D unclear. Germline CDR1 LNHDA, CDR2 SQIVND (reference sequence). Trimming cost V 7 bases and J 0 bases, with 18 bases left between them. The CDR3 is made up of 17 amino acids.